Given below is one TCR beta chain in context. Its antigen is currently unknown. This sample was taken from a study of T cell repertoires in cytomegalovirus infection. Overall study: In public TCR beta signatures, there were indications of both CMV infection and matching HLA type.

The CDR3 consists of 14 residues. Trimming took 1 base from V and 0 from J, leaving 6 bases between them. Overall study results and limits: Summed public TCR beta family frequency identified CMV carriers bearing the relevant HLA. The study found HLA-C-restricted CMV-specific TCR beta clonotypes dominating the ex vivo response.

TCRdb re-called the reads with MiXCR, one entry per CDR3 protein. The sample lists about 740,000 distinct CDR3 sequences, roughly 33% occurring once. The chain links TRBV12-3 or TRBV12-4 to TRBJ2-5; D unclear. Sequencing used cultured PBMCs, obtained from culture after CMV antigen stimulation. The clonotype comes from a human donor in good health (CMV status not recorded). Some clones in this sample may be carry-over from other donors' samples. CDR3 in amino acids: CASSLGQDQETQYF. The CDR3 DNA follows: TGTGCCAGCAGTTTAGGTCAGGACCAAGAGACCCAGTACTTC.